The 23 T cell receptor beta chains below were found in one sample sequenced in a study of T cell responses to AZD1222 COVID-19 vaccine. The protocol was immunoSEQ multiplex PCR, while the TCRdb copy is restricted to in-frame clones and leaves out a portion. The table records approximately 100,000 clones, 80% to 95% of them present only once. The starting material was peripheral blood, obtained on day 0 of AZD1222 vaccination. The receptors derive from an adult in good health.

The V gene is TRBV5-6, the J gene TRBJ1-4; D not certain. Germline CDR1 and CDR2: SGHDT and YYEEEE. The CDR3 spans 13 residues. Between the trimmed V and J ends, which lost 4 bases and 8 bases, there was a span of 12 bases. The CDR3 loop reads CASSRDKGEKLFF. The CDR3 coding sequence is TGTGCCAGCAGCCGTGACAAAGGGGAAAAACTGTTTTTT.

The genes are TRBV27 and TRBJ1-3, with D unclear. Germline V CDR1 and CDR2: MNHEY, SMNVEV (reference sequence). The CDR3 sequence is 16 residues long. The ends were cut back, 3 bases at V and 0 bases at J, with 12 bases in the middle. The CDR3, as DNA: TGTGCCAGCAGTTTTGTTGGTCCGCGCTCTGGAAACACCATATATTTT. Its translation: CASSFVGPRSGNTIYF.

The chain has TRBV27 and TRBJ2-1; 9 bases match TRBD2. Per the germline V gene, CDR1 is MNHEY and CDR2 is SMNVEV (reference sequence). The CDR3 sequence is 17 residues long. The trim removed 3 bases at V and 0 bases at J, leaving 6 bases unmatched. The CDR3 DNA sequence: TGTGCCAGCAGTTTTCTAGCGGGGTCGAGCTCCTACAATGAGCAGTTCTTC. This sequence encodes CASSFLAGSSSYNEQFF.

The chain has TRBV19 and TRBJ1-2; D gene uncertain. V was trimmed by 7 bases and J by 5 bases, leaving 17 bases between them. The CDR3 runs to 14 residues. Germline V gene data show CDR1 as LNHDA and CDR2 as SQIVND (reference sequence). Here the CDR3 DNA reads TGTGCCAGTATCCAACCGAAGGGAGGATATGGCTACACCTTC. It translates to CASIQPKGGYGYTF.

The CDR3 loop is CASRVTGGAYEQYF. The CDR3 bases are TGTGCCAGTAGAGTCACAGGGGGGGCCTACGAGCAGTACTTC. This chain links TRBV19 with TRBJ2-7; D might be TRBD1 (8 bases). The CDR3 loop spans 14 amino acids. V lost 6 bases, J lost 2 bases, and 14 bases lay in between. In germline, CDR1 is LNHDA, CDR2 SQIVND (reference sequence).

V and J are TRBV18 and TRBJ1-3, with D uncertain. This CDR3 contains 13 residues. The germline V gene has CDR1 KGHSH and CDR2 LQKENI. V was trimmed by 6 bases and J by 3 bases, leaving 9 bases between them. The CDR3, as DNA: TGTGCCAGCTCCGACATCCGTGGAAACACCATATATTTT. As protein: CASSDIRGNTIYF.

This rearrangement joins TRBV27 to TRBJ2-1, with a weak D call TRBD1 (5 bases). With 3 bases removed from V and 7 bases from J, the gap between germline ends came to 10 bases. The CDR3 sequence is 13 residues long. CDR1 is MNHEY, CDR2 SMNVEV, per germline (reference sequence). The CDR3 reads CASSFQGWNEQFF. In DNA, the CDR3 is TGTGCCAGCAGTTTCCAGGGATGGAATGAGCAGTTCTTC.

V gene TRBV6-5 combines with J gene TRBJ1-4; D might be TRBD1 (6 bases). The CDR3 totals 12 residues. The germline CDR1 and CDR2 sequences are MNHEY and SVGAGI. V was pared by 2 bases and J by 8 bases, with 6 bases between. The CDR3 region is CASSYDREKLFF. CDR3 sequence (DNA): TGTGCCAGCAGTTACGACAGGGAAAAACTGTTTTTT.

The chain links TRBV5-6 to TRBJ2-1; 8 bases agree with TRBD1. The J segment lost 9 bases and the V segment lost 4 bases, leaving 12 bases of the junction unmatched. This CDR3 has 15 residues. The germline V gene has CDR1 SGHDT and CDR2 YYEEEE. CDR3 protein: CASSSVGQGIFEQFF. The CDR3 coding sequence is TGTGCCAGCAGCAGTGTTGGACAGGGCATTTTTGAGCAGTTCTTC.

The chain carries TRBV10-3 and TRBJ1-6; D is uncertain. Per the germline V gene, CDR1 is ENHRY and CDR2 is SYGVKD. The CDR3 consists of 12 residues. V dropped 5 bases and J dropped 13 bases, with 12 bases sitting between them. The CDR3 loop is CAISKDPLPLHF. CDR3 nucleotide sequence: TGTGCCATCAGTAAGGACCCTCTCCCCCTCCACTTT.

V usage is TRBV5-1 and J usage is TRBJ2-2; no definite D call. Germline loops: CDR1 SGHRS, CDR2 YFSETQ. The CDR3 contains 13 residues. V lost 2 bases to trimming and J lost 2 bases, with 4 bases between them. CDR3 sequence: CASSFPNTGELFF. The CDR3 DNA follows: TGCGCCAGCAGCTTTCCTAACACCGGGGAGCTGTTTTTT.

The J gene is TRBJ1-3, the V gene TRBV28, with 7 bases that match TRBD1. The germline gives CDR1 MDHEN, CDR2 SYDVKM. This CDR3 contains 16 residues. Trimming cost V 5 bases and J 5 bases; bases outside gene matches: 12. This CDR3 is CASSTQQQGWRNTIYF. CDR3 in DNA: TGTGCCAGCAGTACTCAGCAACAGGGGTGGAGAAACACCATATATTTT.

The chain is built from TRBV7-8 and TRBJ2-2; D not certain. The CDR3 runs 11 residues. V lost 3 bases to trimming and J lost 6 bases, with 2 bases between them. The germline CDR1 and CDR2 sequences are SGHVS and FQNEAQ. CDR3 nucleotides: TGTGCCAGCAGCTTGCCCGGGGAGCTGTTTTTT. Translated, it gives CASSLPGELFF. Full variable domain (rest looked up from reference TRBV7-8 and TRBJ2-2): GAGVSQSPRYKVAKRGQDVALRCDPISGHVSLFWYQQALGQGPEFLTYFQNEAQLDKSGLPSDRFFAERPEGSVSTLKIQRTQQEDSAVYLCASSLPGELFFGEGSRLTVL.

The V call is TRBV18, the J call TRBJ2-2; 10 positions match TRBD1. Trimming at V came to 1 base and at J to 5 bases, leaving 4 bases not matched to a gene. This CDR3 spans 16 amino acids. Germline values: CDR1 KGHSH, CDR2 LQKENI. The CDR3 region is CASSPLPGQGTGELFF. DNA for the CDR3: TGTGCCAGCTCACCACTTCCGGGACAGGGGACCGGGGAGCTGTTTTTT.

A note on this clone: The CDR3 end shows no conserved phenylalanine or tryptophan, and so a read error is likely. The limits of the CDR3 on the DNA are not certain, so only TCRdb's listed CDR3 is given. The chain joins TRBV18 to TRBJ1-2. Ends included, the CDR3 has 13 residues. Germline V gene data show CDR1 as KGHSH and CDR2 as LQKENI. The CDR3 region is CASSPIDLAAATL.

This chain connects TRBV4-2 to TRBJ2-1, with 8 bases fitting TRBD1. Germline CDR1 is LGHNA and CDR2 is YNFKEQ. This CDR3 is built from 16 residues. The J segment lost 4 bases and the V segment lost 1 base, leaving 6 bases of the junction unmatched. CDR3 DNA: TGTGCCAGCAGCCAAGGGGCCCGGACAGGGTACAATGAGCAGTTCTTC. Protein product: CASSQGARTGYNEQFF.

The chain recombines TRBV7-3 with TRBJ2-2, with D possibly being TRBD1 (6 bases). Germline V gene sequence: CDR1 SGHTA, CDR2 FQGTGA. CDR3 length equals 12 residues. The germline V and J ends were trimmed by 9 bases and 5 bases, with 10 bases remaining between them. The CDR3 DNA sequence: TGTGCCAGTCAGGGGCGGACCGGGGAGCTGTTTTTT. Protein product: CASQGRTGELFF.

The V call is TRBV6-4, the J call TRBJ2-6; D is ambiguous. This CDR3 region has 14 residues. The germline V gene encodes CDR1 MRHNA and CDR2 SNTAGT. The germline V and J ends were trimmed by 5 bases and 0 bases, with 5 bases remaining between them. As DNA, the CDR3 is TGTGCCAGCAGTCTTCTCTCTGGGGCCAACGTCCTGACTTTC. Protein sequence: CASSLLSGANVLTF.

This chain's CDR3 is CASSSNFGGPNTEAFF. The CDR3 DNA reads as TGTGCCAGCAGCTCAAACTTCGGGGGACCGAACACTGAAGCTTTCTTT. The rearrangement joins TRBV9 to TRBJ1-1; D might be TRBD1 (5 bases). V lost 4 bases, J lost 1 base, and 17 bases lay in between. CDR1 SGDLS and CDR2 YYNGEE come from the germline V gene. The CDR3 has 16 residues.

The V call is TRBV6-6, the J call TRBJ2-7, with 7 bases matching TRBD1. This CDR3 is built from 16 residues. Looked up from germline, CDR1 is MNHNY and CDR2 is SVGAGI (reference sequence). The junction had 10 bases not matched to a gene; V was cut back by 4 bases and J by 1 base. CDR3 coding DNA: TGTGCCAGCAGTTTCCAGACAGGGTATGCTTCCTACGAGCAGTACTTC. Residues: CASSFQTGYASYEQYF.

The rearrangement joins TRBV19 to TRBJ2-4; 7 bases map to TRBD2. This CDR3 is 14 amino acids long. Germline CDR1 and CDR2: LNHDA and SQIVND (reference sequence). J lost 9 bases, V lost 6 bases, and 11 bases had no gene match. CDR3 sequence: CASSNAGDGVIQYF. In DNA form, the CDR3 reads TGTGCCAGTAGCAATGCGGGGGACGGGGTCATTCAGTACTTC.

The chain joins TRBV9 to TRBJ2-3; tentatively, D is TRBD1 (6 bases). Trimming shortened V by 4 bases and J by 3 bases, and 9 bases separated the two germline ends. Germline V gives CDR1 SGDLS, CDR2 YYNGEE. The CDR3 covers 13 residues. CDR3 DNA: TGTGCCAGCAGCTATACAGGGACAGATACGCAGTATTTT. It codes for CASSYTGTDTQYF.

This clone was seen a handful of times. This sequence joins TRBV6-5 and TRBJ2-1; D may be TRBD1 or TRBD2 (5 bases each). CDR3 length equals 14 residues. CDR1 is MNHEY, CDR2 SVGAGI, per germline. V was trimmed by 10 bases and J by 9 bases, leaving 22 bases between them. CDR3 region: CATRYEGRLSEQFF. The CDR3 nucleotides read TGTGCCACTCGTTATGAGGGGCGGCTCAGTGAGCAGTTCTTC.